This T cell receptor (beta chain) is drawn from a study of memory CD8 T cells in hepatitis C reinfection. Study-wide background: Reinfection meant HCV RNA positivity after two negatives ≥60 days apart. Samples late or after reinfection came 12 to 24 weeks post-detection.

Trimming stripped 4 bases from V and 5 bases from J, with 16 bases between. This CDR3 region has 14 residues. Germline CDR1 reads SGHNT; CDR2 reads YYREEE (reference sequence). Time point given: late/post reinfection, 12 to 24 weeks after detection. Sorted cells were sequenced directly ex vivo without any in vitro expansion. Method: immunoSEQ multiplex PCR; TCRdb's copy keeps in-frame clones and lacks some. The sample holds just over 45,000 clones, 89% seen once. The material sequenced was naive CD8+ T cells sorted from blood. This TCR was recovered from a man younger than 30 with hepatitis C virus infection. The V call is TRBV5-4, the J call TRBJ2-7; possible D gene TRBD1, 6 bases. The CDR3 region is CASSDFPGANEQYF. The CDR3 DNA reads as TGTGCCAGCAGCGACTTCCCAGGGGCCAACGAGCAGTACTTC.